The 10 T cell receptor beta chains listed next were all sequenced from one sample in a study of T cell changes during pregnancy in multiple sclerosis. TCRdb's copy holds only in-frame clones and misses some; the assay was immunoSEQ multiplex PCR. Here the sample spans roughly 29,000 clones, around nine tenths being singletons. The source material was CD8+ T cells from peripheral blood mononuclear cells, sampled before pregnancy. These receptors were obtained from a female donor with multiple sclerosis, enrolled in a pregnancy study.

This chain uses TRBV4-1 with TRBJ2-7; 10 bases line up with TRBD2. V was pared by 0 bases and J by 2 bases, with 4 bases of the junction left unmatched. The CDR3 totals 16 residues. Germline loops: CDR1 MGHRA, CDR2 YSYEKL. CDR3 sequence: CASSQEVTSGAYEQYF. The CDR3 DNA follows: TGCGCCAGCAGCCAAGAGGTAACTAGCGGGGCCTACGAGCAGTACTTC.

V is TRBV4-1 and J is TRBJ1-6; TRBD1 matches 10 bases. This CDR3 has 15 amino acids. Germline V gene sequence: CDR1 MGHRA, CDR2 YSYEKL. V lost 2 bases, J lost 9 bases, and 4 bases stayed unmatched. The CDR3 coding sequence is TGCGCCAGCAGCCAAACTGGACAGGGGGTTTCACCCCTCCACTTT. Translated, it gives CASSQTGQGVSPLHF.

The chain links TRBV27 to TRBJ1-4; D uncertain. Trimming shortened V by 6 bases and J by 0 bases, and 8 bases separated the two germline ends. The CDR3 covers 14 residues. Germline V lookup: CDR1 MNHEY, CDR2 SMNVEV (reference sequence). As DNA, the CDR3 is TGTGCCAGCAGCCAGGAGGCAACTAATGAAAAACTGTTTTTT. This sequence encodes CASSQEATNEKLFF.

The rearrangement links TRBV6-1 to TRBJ1-1, with D possibly being TRBD1 (5 bases). In germline, CDR1 is MNHNS, CDR2 SASEGT. Trimming took 1 base from V and 1 from J, leaving 7 bases between them. CDR3 length: 14 amino acids. The CDR3 sequence is CASSEVRGNTEAFF. The CDR3 coding sequence is TGTGCCAGCAGTGAAGTAAGGGGGAACACTGAAGCTTTCTTT.

The chain carries TRBV29-1 and TRBJ2-6; a possible D gene is TRBD2 (6 bases). The CDR3 totals 16 residues. Trimming removed 0 bases at V and 4 bases at J, with 13 bases between. In germline, CDR1 is SQVTM, CDR2 ANQGSEA. The CDR3 reads CSVEENFAGGANVLTF. The CDR3 region has the DNA TGCAGCGTTGAAGAAAACTTCGCGGGAGGGGCCAACGTCCTGACTTTC. Using reference TRBV29-1 and TRBJ2-6 for the parts outside the CDR3, the full variable domain is SAVISQKPSRDICQRGTSLTIQCQVDSQVTMMFWYRQQPGQSLTLIATANQGSEATYESGFVIDKFPISRPNLTFSTLTVSNMSPEDSSIYLCSVEENFAGGANVLTFGAGSRLTVL.

The V gene is TRBV6-4, the J gene TRBJ1-6; 7 nucleotides line up with TRBD1. Trimming cost V 3 bases and J 7 bases; bases outside gene matches: 6. This CDR3 spans 15 amino acids. Germline CDR1 MRHNA, CDR2 SNTAGT. The CDR3 DNA is TGTGCCAGCAGTGATTCTCGACAGGGAAATTCACCCCTCCACTTT. Translated: CASSDSRQGNSPLHF.

The rearrangement links TRBV27 to TRBJ2-1; 7 nucleotides agree with TRBD2. CDR1 is MNHEY and CDR2 is SMNVEV in the germline V gene (reference sequence). The V gene end was trimmed by 3 bases and the J gene end by 4 bases; junction bases not matched to a gene: 3. The CDR3 has 14 residues. This CDR3 reads CASSLASGYNEQFF. In nucleotides, the CDR3 is TGTGCCAGCAGTTTGGCTAGCGGTTACAATGAGCAGTTCTTC.

In its sample, this clone was seen once. The chain employs TRBV4-1 and TRBJ2-7; D is unclear. The CDR3 totals 12 residues. Trimming cost V 0 bases and J 6 bases, with 6 bases left between them. Germline V gene sequence: CDR1 MGHRA, CDR2 YSYEKL. CDR3 region: CASSQDRFEQYF. The CDR3 DNA reads as TGCGCCAGCAGCCAAGATCGGTTCGAGCAGTACTTC.

This sequence joins TRBV30 and TRBJ2-6; 10 nucleotides line up with TRBD1. The CDR3 contains 13 residues. V trimming: 2 bases; J trimming: 14 bases; junction bases outside the gene matches: 6. CDR1 is GTSNPN, CDR2 SVGIG, per germline (reference sequence). The CDR3 DNA reads TGTGCCTGGAGTCCTGGACAGGGGGAGTTCCTGACTTTC. Its translation: CAWSPGQGEFLTF. Drawing the rest from reference TRBV30 and TRBJ2-6, the complete variable domain is SQTIHQWPATLVQPVGSPLSLECTVEGTSNPNLYWYRQAAGRGLQLLFYSVGIGQISSEVPQNLSASRPQDRQFILSSKKLLLSDSGFYLCAWSPGQGEFLTFGAGSRLTVL.

For the CDR3, the DNA is TGTGCCAGCTCACCGGGTTCGGCGGGAGATGAGCAGTTCTTC. It specifies CASSPGSAGDEQFF. This rearrangement joins TRBV18 to TRBJ2-1; 7 bases agree with TRBD2. CDR1 is KGHSH and CDR2 is LQKENI in the germline V gene. V lost 3 bases, J lost 8 bases, and 7 bases stayed unmatched. The length of the CDR3 is 14 residues.